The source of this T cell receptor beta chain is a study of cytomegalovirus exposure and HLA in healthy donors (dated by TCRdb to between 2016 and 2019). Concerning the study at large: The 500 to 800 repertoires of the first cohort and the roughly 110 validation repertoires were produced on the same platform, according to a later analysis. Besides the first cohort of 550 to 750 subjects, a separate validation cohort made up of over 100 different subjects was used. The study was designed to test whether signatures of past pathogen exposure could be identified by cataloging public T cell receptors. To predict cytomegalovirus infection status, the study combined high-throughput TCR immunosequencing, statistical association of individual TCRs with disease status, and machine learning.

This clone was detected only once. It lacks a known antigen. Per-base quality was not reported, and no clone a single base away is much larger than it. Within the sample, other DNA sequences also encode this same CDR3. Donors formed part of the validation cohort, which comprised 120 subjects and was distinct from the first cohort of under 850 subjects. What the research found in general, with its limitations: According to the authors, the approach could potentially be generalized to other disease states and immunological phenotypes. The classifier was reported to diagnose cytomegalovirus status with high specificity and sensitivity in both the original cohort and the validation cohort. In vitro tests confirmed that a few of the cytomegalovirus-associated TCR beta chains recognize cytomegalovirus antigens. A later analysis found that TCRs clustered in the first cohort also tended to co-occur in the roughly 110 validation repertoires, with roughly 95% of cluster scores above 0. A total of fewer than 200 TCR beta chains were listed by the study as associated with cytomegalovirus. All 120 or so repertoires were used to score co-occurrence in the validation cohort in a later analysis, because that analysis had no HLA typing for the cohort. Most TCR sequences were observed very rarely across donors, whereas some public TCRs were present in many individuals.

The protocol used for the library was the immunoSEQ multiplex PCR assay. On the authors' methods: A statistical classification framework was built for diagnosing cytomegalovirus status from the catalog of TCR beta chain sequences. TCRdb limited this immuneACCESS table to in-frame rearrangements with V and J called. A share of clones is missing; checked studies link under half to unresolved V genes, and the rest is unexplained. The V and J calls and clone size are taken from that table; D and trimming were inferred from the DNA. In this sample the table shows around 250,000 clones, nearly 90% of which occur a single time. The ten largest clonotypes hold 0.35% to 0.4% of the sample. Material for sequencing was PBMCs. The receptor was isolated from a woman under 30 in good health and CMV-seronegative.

The base sequence is TGTGCCAGCAGGGACAGGGGGCGGTACGAGCAGTACTTC. It specifies CASRDRGRYEQYF. The rearrangement joined TRBV28 to TRBJ2-7, with 11 bases aligning to TRBD1. The CDR3 runs 13 residues from the cysteine to the phenylalanine. This entry keeps only the CDR3 DNA: 39 bases, framed from base 1. CDR1 is given as MDHEN and CDR2 as SYDVKM, both from the germline V gene. The germline V end is reduced by 6 bases and the J end by 4 bases; junction bases left unmatched: 2.